These T cell receptor beta chains were read from a single sample in a study of T-cell reconstitution after alpha-beta-depleted transplantation in children. A single record per CDR3 protein comes from TCRdb applying MiXCR to the PCR reads. The table has over 550,000 distinct CDR3 sequences, 8% to 11% seen once. The material was PBMCs from the stem cell graft donor, obtained from the stem cell graft. These receptors were collected from a human donor who donated a stem cell graft to a child with acute myeloid leukemia. The CDR3 runs from the conserved cysteine through the conserved F or W. A D gene is named only where the DNA matches it firmly. A row's size may be missing; if present it is once, few, many or a size class.

j_call	clone_size	d_call	v_call	cdr3_length	cdr3_nt	cdr3_aa
TRBJ2-4	few	.	TRBV9	16	TGTGCCAGCAGCGTAGAGGAAGGGGCTGCCAAAAACATTCAGTACTTC	CASSVEEGAAKNIQYF
TRBJ1-1	.	.	TRBV30	12	TGTGCCTTGGAACAGGGGAACACTGAAGCTTTCTTT	CALEQGNTEAFF
TRBJ2-1	.	TRBD2	TRBV3-1	18	TGTGCCACGGGTAGGGGACTAGCGGGAGACCTCTCCTACAATGAGCAGTTCTTC	CATGRGLAGDLSYNEQFF
TRBJ2-6	.	.	TRBV27	14	TGTGCCAGCACCGAGAGCTCTGGGGCCAACGTCCTGACTTTC	CASTESSGANVLTF
TRBJ1-5	many	.	TRBV6-5	14	TGTGCCAGCCGCAGGACTTCGGGCAATCAGCCCCAGCATTTT	CASRRTSGNQPQHF
TRBJ2-1	.	TRBD2	TRBV27	15	TGTGCCAGCAGCTCGGTTTTAGCGGGAGCCTATGAGCAGTTCTTC	CASSSVLAGAYEQFF
TRBJ2-7	few	TRBD2	TRBV7-8	18	TGTGCCAGCAGCTTCAGGACTAGCGGGTCCTCGTTCCCCTACGAGCAGTACTTC	CASSFRTSGSSFPYEQYF
TRBJ1-5	few	TRBD1	TRBV20-1	15	TGCAGTGCTAGAGGGGGGGACAGGTTCAATCAGCCCCAGCATTTT	CSARGGDRFNQPQHF
TRBJ2-1	few	.	TRBV29-1	13	TGCAGCGTCTTTCGACGACAGATTCTTGAGCAGTTCTTC	CSVFRRQILEQFF
TRBJ2-2	.	.	TRBV7-2	13	TGTGCCAGCAGCTTAAAGGAGGGCGGGGAGCTGTTTTTT	CASSLKEGGELFF
TRBJ2-5	many	TRBD1	TRBV29-1	16	TGCAGCGTCCCAAACCCCCGGACAGGGGATGGGGAGACCCAGTACTTC	CSVPNPRTGDGETQYF
TRBJ2-2	many	.	TRBV28	13	TGTGCCAGCAGTCGGCAGGACACCGGGGAGCTGTTTTTT	CASSRQDTGELFF
TRBJ2-7	many	.	TRBV13	13	TGTGCCAGCAGCGCGGACGGGTCCTACGAGCAGTACTTC	CASSADGSYEQYF
TRBJ2-7	many	.	TRBV5-1	14	TGCGCCAGCACTAAGGACCAGGGGAACTACGAGCAGTACTTC	CASTKDQGNYEQYF
TRBJ2-1	few	TRBD1	TRBV7-9	15	TGTGCCAGCAGCGTACAGGGGGCTAAATACAATGAGCAGTTCTTC	CASSVQGAKYNEQFF
TRBJ2-1	many	.	TRBV10-3	15	TGTGCCATCAGTGATAGGGGGGAGTCCTACAATGAGCAGTTCTTC	CAISDRGESYNEQFF
TRBJ1-2	.	.	TRBV20-1	13	TGCAGTGCTAGTACTCCAGCTAACTATGGCTACACCTTC	CSASTPANYGYTF
TRBJ2-5	many	.	TRBV12-3/TRBV12-4	14	TGTGCCAGCAGTTTTATCGGGCTGGGGGAGACCCAGTACTTC	CASSFIGLGETQYF
TRBJ2-3	.	TRBD2	TRBV11-2	15	TGTGCCAGCAGCCCCGCCCCCCTAGCGGGTGATACGCAGTATTTT	CASSPAPLAGDTQYF
TRBJ2-1	many	TRBD2	TRBV7-3	14	TGTGCCAGCAGCCTAGCGGGAGTTTTGGATGAGCAGTTCTTC	CASSLAGVLDEQFF
TRBJ2-7	many	.	TRBV6-1	15	TGTGCCAGCAGCCCACAGCGGGTCAGCGCCTACGAGCAGTACTTC	CASSPQRVSAYEQYF
TRBJ2-1	.	.	TRBV7-9	15	TGTGCCAGCAGCTTAGAGCCCGACTTCGACAATGAGCAGTTCTTC	CASSLEPDFDNEQFF
TRBJ2-1	.	.	TRBV7-6	17	TGTGCCAGCAGCTTAGTATCGCCAGGAAGCTCCTACAATGAGCAGTTCTTC	CASSLVSPGSSYNEQFF
TRBJ2-5	few	TRBD2	TRBV7-2	17	TGTGCCAGCAGCTTAGGGACTAGCGGGAGCGGACAAGAGACCCAGTACTTC	CASSLGTSGSGQETQYF
TRBJ1-5	few	.	TRBV7-9	15	TGTGCCAGCAGTTCCGGGACCCAGGTTGGTCAGCCCCAGCATTTT	CASSSGTQVGQPQHF
TRBJ2-3	few	TRBD2	TRBV28	17	TGTGCCAGCAGTCTTGAGACTAGCGGGAGGGCCAAAGATACGCAGTATTTT	CASSLETSGRAKDTQYF
TRBJ1-4	.	.	TRBV4-2	17	TGTGCCAGCAGCCAAGATCTAGAGGGGCAGGGAGGTGAAAAACTGTTTTTT	CASSQDLEGQGGEKLFF
TRBJ2-7	.	TRBD2	TRBV5-1	14	TGCGCCAGCAGCCACGGGACTAGCGGGATCGAGCAGTACTTC	CASSHGTSGIEQYF
TRBJ2-3	many	.	TRBV6-2/TRBV6-3	14	TGTGCCAGCAGGACCAGACAAATTACAGATACGCAGTATTTT	CASRTRQITDTQYF
TRBJ1-1	.	.	TRBV15	13	TGTGCCACCAGAGAACAGGGCTACGGTGAAGCTTTCTTT	CATREQGYGEAFF
TRBJ2-3	many	.	TRBV7-3	14	TGTGCCAGCAGCTTAATAGCAGGCACAGATACGCAGTATTTT	CASSLIAGTDTQYF
TRBJ1-3	few	.	TRBV7-9	15	TGTGCCAGCAGCTTACGGGGAGGCCCAGAACACACCATATATTTT	CASSLRGGPEHTIYF
TRBJ2-7	.	.	TRBV5-1	18	TGCGCCAGCGCACCCGACTTTTTATATGACAGGCCGGCGATGGAGCAGTACTTC	CASAPDFLYDRPAMEQYF
TRBJ2-3	many	.	TRBV6-5	15	TGTGCCAGCAGTTACTCGGTAGCGGTAACAGATACGCAGTATTTT	CASSYSVAVTDTQYF